This T cell receptor beta chain was captured by sequencing in a study of T-cell memory formation after mild COVID-19. Across the whole study: TCR clusters largely stayed donor specific. Overall study findings and caveats: Of the contracting clones, CD4+ ones lay mainly in CM and EM, and CD8+ ones in EMRA. Contracting clones from day 15 to 85 showed balanced CD4/CD8; later expanders favored CD4+.

Germline CDR1 is KGHDR and CDR2 is SFDVKD. The CDR3 totals 13 residues. The V segment lost 4 bases and the J segment 10 bases; nucleotides outside the gene matches: 7. This clonotype has a handful of counts. Its antigen is currently unknown. From 5'RACE with constant-segment primers came TCR alpha and TCR beta cDNA libraries that carried sample barcodes and UMIs. TCRdb re-analysed the 5' RACE reads in MiXCR, keeping a single row per CDR3 protein. The sample consists of around 440,000 distinct CDR3 sequences, over 15% of them appearing once. This TCR was recovered from an adult woman who had mild COVID-19 (a few samples of this study predate the infection). Cell type and time point are not known. The chain employs TRBV24-1 and TRBJ2-7; 9 nucleotides match TRBD1. Material for sequencing was PBMCs or a T cell subset sorted from them (not recorded which). The CDR3 region has the DNA TGTGCCACCAGTGAACCGGGACAGGGTACCCAGTACTTC. Translated, it gives CATSEPGQGTQYF.